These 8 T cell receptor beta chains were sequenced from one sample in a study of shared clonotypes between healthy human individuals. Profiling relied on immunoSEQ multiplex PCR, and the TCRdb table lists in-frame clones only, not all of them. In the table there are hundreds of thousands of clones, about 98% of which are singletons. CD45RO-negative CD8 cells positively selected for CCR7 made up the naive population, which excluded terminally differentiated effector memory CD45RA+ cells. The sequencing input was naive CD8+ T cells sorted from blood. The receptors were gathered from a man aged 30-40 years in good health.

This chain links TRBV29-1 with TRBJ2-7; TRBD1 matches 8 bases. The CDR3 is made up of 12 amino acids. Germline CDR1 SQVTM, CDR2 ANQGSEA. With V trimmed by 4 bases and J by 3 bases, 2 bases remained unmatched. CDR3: CSVVTGGYEQYF. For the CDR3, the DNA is TGCAGCGTTGTTACAGGGGGCTACGAGCAGTACTTC.

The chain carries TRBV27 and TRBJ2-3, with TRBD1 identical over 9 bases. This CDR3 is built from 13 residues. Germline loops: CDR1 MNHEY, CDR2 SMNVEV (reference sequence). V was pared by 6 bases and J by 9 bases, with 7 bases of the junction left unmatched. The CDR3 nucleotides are TGTGCCAGCAGGGGACAGGGCCGGGACACGCAGTATTTT. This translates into CASRGQGRDTQYF.

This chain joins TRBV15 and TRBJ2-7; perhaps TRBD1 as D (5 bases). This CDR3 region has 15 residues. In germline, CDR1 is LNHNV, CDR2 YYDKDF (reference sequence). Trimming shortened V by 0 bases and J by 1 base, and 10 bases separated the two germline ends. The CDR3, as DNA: TGTGCCACCAGCAGAGATACGGCAGGGTCCTACGAGCAGTACTTC. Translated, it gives CATSRDTAGSYEQYF.

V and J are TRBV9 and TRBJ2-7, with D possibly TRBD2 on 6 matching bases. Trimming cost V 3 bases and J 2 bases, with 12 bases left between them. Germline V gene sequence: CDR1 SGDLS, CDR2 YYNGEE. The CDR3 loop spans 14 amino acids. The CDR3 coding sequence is TGTGCCAGCAGCGCTTCGACTAGTACCTACGAGCAGTACTTC. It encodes CASSASTSTYEQYF.

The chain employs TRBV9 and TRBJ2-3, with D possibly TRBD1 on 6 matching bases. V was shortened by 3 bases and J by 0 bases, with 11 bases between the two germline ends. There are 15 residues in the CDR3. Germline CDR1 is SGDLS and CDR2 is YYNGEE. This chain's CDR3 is CASSASTGSTDTQYF. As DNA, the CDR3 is TGTGCCAGCAGCGCCTCCACAGGGAGCACAGATACGCAGTATTTT. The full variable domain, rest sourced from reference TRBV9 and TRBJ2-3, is DSGVTQTPKHLITATGQRVTLRCSPRSGDLSVYWYQQSLDQGLQFLIQYYNGEERAKGNILERFSAQQFPDLHSELNLSSLELGDSALYFCASSASTGSTDTQYFGPGTRLTVL.

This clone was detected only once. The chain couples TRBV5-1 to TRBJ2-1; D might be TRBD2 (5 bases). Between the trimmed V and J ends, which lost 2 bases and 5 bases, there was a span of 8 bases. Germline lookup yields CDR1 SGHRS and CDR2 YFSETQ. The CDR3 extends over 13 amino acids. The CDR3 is CASSFEGNNEQFF. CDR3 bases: TGCGCCAGCAGCTTTGAGGGTAACAATGAGCAGTTCTTC.

CDR3 sequence reads: CASSQDYQLGDEQYF. Here the CDR3 DNA reads TGCGCCAGCAGCCAAGATTACCAGCTTGGTGACGAGCAGTACTTC. The chain joins TRBV4-3 to TRBJ2-7; D is undetermined. The CDR3 is 15 residues long. Trimming cost V 0 bases and J 5 bases, with 14 bases left between them. Germline CDR1 and CDR2: LGHNA and YSLEER.

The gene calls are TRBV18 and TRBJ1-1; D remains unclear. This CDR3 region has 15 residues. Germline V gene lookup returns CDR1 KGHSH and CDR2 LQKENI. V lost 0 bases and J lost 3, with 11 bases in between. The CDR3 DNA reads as TGTGCCAGCTCACCACCGGAGAAGAGGGACACTGAAGCTTTCTTT. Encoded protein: CASSPPEKRDTEAFF.